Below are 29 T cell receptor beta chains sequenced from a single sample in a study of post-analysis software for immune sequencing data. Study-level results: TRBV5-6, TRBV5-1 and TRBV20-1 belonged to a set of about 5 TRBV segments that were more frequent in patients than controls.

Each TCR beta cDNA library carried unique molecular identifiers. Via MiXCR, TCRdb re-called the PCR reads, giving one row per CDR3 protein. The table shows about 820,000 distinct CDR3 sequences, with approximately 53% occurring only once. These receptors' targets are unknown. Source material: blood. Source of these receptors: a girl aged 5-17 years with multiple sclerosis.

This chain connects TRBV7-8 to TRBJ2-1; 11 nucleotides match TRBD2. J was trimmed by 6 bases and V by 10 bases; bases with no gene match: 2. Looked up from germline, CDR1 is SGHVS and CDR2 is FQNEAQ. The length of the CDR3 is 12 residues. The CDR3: CATGTSGNEQFF. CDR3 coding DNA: TGTGCCACCGGGACTAGCGGCAATGAGCAGTTCTTC. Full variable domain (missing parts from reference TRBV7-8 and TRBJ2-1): GAGVSQSPRYKVAKRGQDVALRCDPISGHVSLFWYQQALGQGPEFLTYFQNEAQLDKSGLPSDRFFAERPEGSVSTLKIQRTQQEDSAVYLCATGTSGNEQFFGPGTRLTVL.

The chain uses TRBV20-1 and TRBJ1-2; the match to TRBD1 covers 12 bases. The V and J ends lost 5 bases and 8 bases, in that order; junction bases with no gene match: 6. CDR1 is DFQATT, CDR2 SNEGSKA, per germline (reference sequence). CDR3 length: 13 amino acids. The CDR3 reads CSAQGQGAEGYTF. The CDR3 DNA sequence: TGCAGTGCTCAGGGACAGGGGGCGGAAGGCTACACCTTC.

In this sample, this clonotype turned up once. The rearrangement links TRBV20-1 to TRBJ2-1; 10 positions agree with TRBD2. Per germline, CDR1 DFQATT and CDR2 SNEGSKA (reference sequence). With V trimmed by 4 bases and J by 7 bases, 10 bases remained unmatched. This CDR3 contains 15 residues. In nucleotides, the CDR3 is TGCAGTGCTATGAGCGGGAGGGTCCCCTCAAATGAGCAGTTCTTC. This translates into CSAMSGRVPSNEQFF.

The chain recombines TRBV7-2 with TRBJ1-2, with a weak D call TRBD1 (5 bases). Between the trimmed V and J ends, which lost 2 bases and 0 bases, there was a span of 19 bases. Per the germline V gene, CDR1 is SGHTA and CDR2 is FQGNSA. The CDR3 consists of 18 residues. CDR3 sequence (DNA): TGTGCCAGCAGCTTATGGAGCAGGGACCTCCTGTCTAACTATGGCTACACCTTC. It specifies CASSLWSRDLLSNYGYTF. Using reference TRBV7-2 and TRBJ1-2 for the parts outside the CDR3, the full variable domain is GAGVSQSPSNKVTEKGKDVELRCDPISGHTALYWYRQSLGQGLEFLIYFQGNSAPDKSGLPSDRFSAERTGGSVSTLTIQRTQQEDSAVYLCASSLWSRDLLSNYGYTFGSGTRLTVV.

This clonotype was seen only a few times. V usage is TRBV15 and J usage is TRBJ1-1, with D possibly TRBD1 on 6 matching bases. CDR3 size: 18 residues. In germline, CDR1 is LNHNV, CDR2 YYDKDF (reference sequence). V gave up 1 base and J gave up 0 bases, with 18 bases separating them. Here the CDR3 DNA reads TGTGCCACCAGCAGAGTTGAGGGGTGGGGGCGCCTGAACACTGAAGCTTTCTTT. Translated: CATSRVEGWGRLNTEAFF.

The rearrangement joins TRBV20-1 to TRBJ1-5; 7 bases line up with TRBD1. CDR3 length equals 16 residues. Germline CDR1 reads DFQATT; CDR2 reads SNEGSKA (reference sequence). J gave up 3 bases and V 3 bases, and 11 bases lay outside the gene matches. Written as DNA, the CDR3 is TGCAGTGCTAGCATAGGGAACAGGGGTTCCAATCAGCCCCAGCATTTT. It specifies CSASIGNRGSNQPQHF.

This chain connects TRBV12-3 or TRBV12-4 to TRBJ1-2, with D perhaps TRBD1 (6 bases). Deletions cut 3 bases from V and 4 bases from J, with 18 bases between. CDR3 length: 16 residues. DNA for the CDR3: TGTGCCAGCAGTTTTCCGCTAGGGAAGGGGGGCTATGGCTACACCTTC. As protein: CASSFPLGKGGYGYTF.

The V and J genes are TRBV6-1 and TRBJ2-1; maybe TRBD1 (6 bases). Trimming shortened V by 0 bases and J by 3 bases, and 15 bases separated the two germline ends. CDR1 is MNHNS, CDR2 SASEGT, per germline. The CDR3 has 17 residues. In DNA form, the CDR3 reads TGTGCCAGCAGTGAAGCTTCGGAGCAGGGGTACTACAATGAGCAGTTCTTC. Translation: CASSEASEQGYYNEQFF.

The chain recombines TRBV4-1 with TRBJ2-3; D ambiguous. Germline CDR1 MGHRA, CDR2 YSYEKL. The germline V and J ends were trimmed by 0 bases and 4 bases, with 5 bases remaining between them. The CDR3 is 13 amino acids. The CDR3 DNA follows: TGCGCCAGCAGCCAAGAAGAGTCAGATACGCAGTATTTT. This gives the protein CASSQEESDTQYF.

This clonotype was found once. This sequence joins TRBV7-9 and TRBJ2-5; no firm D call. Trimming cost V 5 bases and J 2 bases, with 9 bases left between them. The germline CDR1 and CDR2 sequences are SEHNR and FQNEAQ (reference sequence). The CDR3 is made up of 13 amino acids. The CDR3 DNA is TGTGCCAGCAGCGACGCGGCGCAAGAGACCCAGTACTTC. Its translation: CASSDAAQETQYF.

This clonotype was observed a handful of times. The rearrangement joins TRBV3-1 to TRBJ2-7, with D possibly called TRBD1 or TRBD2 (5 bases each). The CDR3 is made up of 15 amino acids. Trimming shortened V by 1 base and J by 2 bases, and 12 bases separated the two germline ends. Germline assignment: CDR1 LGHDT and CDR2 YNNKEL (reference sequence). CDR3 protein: CASSQGRGATYEQYF. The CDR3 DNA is TGTGCCAGCAGCCAAGGTAGAGGGGCTACCTACGAGCAGTACTTC.

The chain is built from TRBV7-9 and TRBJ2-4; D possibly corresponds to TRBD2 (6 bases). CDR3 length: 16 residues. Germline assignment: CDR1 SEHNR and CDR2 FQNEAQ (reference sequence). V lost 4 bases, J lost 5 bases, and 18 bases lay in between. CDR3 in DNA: TGTGCCAGCAGCTCCGACCGGGGGTCTGTCCAAAACATTCAGTACTTC. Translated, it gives CASSSDRGSVQNIQYF.

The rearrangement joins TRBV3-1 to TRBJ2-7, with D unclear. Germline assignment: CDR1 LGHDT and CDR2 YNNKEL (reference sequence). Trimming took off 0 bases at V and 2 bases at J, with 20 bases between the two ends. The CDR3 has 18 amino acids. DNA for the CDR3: TGTGCCAGCAGCCAAGATAGGTTCGAGTCACATCCTCCCTACGAGCAGTACTTC. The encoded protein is CASSQDRFESHPPYEQYF.

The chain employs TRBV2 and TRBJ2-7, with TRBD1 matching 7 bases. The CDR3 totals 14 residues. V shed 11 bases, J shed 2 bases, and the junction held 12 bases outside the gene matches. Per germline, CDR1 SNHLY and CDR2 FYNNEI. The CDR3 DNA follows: TGTGCCGGCAAACGAGACAGGGCTGCCTACGAGCAGTACTTC. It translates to CAGKRDRAAYEQYF.

This CDR3 reads CASSVGDRGRFAQYF. CDR3 coding DNA: TGTGCCAGCAGCGTAGGAGACAGGGGGCGATTTGCGCAGTATTTT. The rearrangement links TRBV9 to TRBJ2-3; 10 positions agree with TRBD1. The CDR3 is made up of 15 amino acids. The ends lost 0 bases at V and 10 bases at J; junction bases unmatched: 8. The germline gives CDR1 SGDLS, CDR2 YYNGEE. The full variable domain, in which reference TRBV9 and TRBJ2-3 provide the parts outside the CDR3, is DSGVTQTPKHLITATGQRVTLRCSPRSGDLSVYWYQQSLDQGLQFLIQYYNGEERAKGNILERFSAQQFPDLHSELNLSSLELGDSALYFCASSVGDRGRFAQYFGPGTRLTVL.

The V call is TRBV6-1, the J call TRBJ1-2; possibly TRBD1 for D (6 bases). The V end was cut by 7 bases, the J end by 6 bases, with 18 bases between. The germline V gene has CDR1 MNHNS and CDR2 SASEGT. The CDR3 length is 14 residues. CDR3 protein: CASTQGQGGDGYTF. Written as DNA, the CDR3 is TGTGCCAGCACCCAGGGGCAGGGAGGGGATGGCTACACCTTC.

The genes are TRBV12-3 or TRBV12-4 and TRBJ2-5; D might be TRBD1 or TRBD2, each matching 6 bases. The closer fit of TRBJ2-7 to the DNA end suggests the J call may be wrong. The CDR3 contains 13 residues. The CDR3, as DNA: TGTGCCAGCAGTACGGGGGACAACTACGAGCAGTACTTC. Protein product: CASSTGDNYEQYF.

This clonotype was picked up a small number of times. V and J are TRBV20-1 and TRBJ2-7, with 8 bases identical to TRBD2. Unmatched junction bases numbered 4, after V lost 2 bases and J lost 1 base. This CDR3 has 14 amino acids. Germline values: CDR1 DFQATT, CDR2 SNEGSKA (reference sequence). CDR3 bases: TGCAGTGCTAGAATAGCGGGGACATCCTACGAGCAGTACTTC. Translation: CSARIAGTSYEQYF.

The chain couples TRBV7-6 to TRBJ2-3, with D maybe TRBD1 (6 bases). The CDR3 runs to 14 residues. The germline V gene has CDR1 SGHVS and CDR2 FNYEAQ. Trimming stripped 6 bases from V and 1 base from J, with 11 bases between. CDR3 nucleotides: TGTGCCAGCAGTTACAGGGAAGGCACAGATACGCAGTATTTT. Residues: CASSYREGTDTQYF.

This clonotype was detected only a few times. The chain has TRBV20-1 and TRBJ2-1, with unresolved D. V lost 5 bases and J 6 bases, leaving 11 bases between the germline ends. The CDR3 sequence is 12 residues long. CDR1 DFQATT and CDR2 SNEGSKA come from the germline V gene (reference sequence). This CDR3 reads CSAGLQVNEQFF. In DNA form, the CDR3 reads TGCAGTGCTGGCCTTCAGGTCAATGAGCAGTTCTTC.

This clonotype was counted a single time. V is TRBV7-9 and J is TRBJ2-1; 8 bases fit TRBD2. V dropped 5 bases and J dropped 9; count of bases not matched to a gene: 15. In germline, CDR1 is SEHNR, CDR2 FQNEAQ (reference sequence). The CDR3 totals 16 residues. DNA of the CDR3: TGTGCCAGCAGCCAGGTTGGACTAGCCGGAGTGGGTGAGCAGTTCTTC. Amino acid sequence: CASSQVGLAGVGEQFF.

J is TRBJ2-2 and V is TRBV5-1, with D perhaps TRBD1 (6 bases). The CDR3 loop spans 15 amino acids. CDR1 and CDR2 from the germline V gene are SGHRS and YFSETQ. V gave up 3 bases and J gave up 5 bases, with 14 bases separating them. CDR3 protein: CASSSPGDRTGELFF. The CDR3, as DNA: TGCGCCAGCAGCTCTCCAGGGGATCGGACCGGGGAGCTGTTTTTT.

The CDR3, as DNA: TGTGCCAGCAGTTCCGGGACTAGCGGGGTAATAGCCGAGCAGTACTTC. Translating gives CASSSGTSGVIAEQYF. The chain is built from TRBV28 and TRBJ2-4; TRBD2 agrees at 13 bases. The DNA end is a closer match to TRBJ2-7, so the J assignment may be wrong. The CDR3 covers 16 residues. Germline CDR1 is MDHEN and CDR2 is SYDVKM.

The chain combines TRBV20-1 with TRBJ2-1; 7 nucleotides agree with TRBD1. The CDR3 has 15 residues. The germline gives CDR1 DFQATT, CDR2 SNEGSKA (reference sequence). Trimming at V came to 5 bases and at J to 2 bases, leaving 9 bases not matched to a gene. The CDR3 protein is CSAPRQGKTYNEQFF. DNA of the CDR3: TGCAGTGCTCCTCGACAGGGCAAAACCTACAATGAGCAGTTCTTC.

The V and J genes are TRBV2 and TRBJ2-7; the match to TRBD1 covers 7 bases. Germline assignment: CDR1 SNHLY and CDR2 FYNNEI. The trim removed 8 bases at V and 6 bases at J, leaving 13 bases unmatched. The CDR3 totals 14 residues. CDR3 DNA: TGTGCCAGCTGCCAGGGACAGCTAGTTTCCGAGCAGTACTTC. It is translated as CASCQGQLVSEQYF.

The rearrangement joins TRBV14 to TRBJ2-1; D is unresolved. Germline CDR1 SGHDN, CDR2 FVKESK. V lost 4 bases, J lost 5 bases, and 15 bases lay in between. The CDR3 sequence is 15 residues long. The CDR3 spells CASSPGPTMNNEQFF. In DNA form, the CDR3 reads TGTGCCAGCAGCCCCGGACCCACGATGAACAATGAGCAGTTCTTC. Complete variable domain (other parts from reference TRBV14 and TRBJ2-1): EAGVTQFPSHSVIEKGQTVTLRCDPISGHDNLYWYRRVMGKEIKFLLHFVKESKQDESGMPNNRFLAERTGGTYSTLKVQPAELEDSGVYFCASSPGPTMNNEQFFGPGTRLTVL.

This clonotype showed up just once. The CDR3 DNA reads TGTGCGAGCTACAGCCCGAACACTGAAGCTTTCTTT. This translates into CASYSPNTEAFF. The rearrangement uses TRBV6-5 and TRBJ1-1; no clear D gene. The germline V gene has CDR1 MNHEY and CDR2 SVGAGI. CDR3 length: 12 residues.

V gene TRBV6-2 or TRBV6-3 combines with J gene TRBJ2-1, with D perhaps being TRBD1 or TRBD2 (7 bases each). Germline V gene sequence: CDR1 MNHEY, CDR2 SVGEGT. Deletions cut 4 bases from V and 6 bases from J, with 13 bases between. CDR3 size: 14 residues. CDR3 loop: CASSSAGGVNEQFF. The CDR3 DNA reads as TGTGCCAGCAGTTCTGCAGGGGGGGTCAATGAGCAGTTCTTC.

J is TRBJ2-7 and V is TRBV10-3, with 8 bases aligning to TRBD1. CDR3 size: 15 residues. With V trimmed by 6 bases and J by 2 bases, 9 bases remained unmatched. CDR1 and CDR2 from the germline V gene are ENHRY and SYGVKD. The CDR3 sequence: CAISRQGTSAYEQYF. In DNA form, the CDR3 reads TGTGCCATCAGCCGACAGGGGACGAGTGCCTACGAGCAGTACTTC.